This TCR beta chain was identified during a study of blood T cell repertoires in COVID-19. Only in-frame clones appear in the TCRdb table, and some are missing; sequencing was by immunoSEQ multiplex PCR. The sample records a few hundred thousand clones, 85% being singletons. The TCR originated in a man aged 50-60 years with active or convalescent COVID-19. The sequenced sample was peripheral blood.

CDR3 sequence (DNA): TGCAGCGTTGGGGACGTGGAGGGTGACGAGCAGTACTTC. Residues: CSVGDVEGDEQYF. The chain joins TRBV29-1 to TRBJ2-7; possible D gene TRBD2, 6 bases. The germline V gene encodes CDR1 SQVTM and CDR2 ANQGSEA. V gave up 4 bases and J gave up 5 bases, with 15 bases separating them. The CDR3 totals 13 residues.